This T cell receptor beta chain emerged from a study of T cells in Graves' hyperthyroidism and ophthalmopathy. There were TCR beta CDR3 regions amplified from RNA transcripts. The primer set for the first-round RT-PCR of the TCR CDR3 was HTBI. MiXCR was run by TCRdb on the multiplex PCR reads, yielding one entry per CDR3 protein. This sample yields fewer than 900,000 distinct CDR3 sequences, of which about a sixth are seen a single time; 8.4% belongs to the top ten. Trimming at V came to 5 bases and at J to 3 bases, leaving 7 bases not matched to a gene. There are 14 residues in the CDR3. Germline V CDR1 and CDR2: GTSNPN, SVGIG (reference sequence). Graves' hyperthyroidism without ophthalmopathy progression within 18 months was termed stable. Based on clinical symptoms, serum thyroxine and TRAb, thyroid ultrasound and orbital computed tomography, diagnoses were reached. Fresh peripheral blood, under 13 ml, yielded the PBMCs.

This clonotype was recorded many times. The sequence derives from a man in his late teens or twenties with Graves' hyperthyroidism. The chain carries TRBV30 and TRBJ2-7; 10 bases fit TRBD1. The sample taken for sequencing was blood. The CDR3 bases are TGTGCCTGGCGAAGGGGACAGGGGTTCTACGAGCAGTACTTC. Protein: CAWRRGQGFYEQYF. Combining the CDR3 with reference TRBV30 and TRBJ2-7 gives the whole variable domain SQTIHQWPATLVQPVGSPLSLECTVEGTSNPNLYWYRQAAGRGLQLLFYSVGIGQISSEVPQNLSASRPQDRQFILSSKKLLLSDSGFYLCAWRRGQGFYEQYFGPGTRLTVT.